Listed here are 17 T cell receptor beta chains from one sample, sequenced in a study of graft-versus-host responses after intestinal transplantation. The assay was immunoSEQ multiplex PCR, and TCRdb's table has in-frame clones only and misses some. This table holds 77,000 or so clones, approximately 90% found once. The source material was PBMCs, sampled 98 days after intestinal transplantation. Receptor source: a human patient who received an intestinal transplant, so some T cells may come from the graft donor.

The gene calls are TRBV15 and TRBJ1-4, with D possibly TRBD1 on 6 matching bases. The V gene's germline CDR1 is LNHNV and CDR2 YYDKDF (reference sequence). The V gene lost 3 bases and the J gene lost 0 bases, with 11 bases spanning the gap. This CDR3 has 16 residues. For the CDR3, the DNA is TGTGCCACCAGCAGCACAGGGCCTGCAACTAATGAAAAACTGTTTTTT. Its translation: CATSSTGPATNEKLFF.

This clone was detected a few times. The J gene is TRBJ2-7, the V gene TRBV28; 9 bases map to TRBD1. The V segment lost 5 bases and the J segment 4 bases; nucleotides outside the gene matches: 6. The germline gives CDR1 MDHEN, CDR2 SYDVKM. The CDR3 contains 14 residues. CDR3 DNA sequence: TGTGCCAGCAGTACCAGGGACAGGGAGTACGAGCAGTACTTC. Protein: CASSTRDREYEQYF.

The gene calls are TRBV10-3 and TRBJ2-7; 13 bases line up with TRBD2. Germline V CDR1 and CDR2: ENHRY, SYGVKD. The length of the CDR3 is 15 residues. The junction had 6 bases not matched to a gene; V was cut back by 10 bases and J by 0 bases. This CDR3 is CATGTSGTPSYEQYF. DNA of the CDR3: TGTGCCACCGGGACTAGCGGGACTCCCTCCTACGAGCAGTACTTC.

The J gene is TRBJ1-4, the V gene TRBV6-1, with TRBD1 matching 7 bases. The CDR3 contains 15 residues. The germline gives CDR1 MNHNS, CDR2 SASEGT. Unmatched junction bases numbered 7, after V lost 3 bases and J lost 6 bases. The CDR3 sequence: CASSETQGVYEKLFF. CDR3 DNA sequence: TGTGCCAGCAGTGAGACCCAGGGGGTGTATGAAAAACTGTTTTTT.

This chain links TRBV19 with TRBJ1-5; 10 nucleotides align to TRBD1. V was clipped by 2 bases and J by 3 bases; unmatched bases: 10. CDR1 is LNHDA and CDR2 is SQIVND in the germline V gene (reference sequence). This CDR3 contains 18 residues. CDR3 sequence (DNA): TGTGCCAGTAGTATAACCCCTCGACAGGGGGCTATCAATCAGCCCCAGCATTTT. Translating gives CASSITPRQGAINQPQHF.

This clone occurred once. This chain links TRBV18 with TRBJ2-7; D might be TRBD1 or TRBD2, each matching 5 bases. Deletions cut 3 bases from V and 0 bases from J, with 9 bases between. The CDR3 is 14 amino acids. From germline, CDR1 is KGHSH and CDR2 LQKENI. Written as DNA, the CDR3 is TGTGCCAGCTCACCCGGGGCGAGCTCCTACGAGCAGTACTTC. It specifies CASSPGASSYEQYF. Full variable domain (outside the CDR3, taken from reference TRBV18 and TRBJ2-7): NAGVMQNPRHLVRRRGQEARLRCSPMKGHSHVYWYRQLPEEGLKFMVYLQKENIIDESGMPKERFSAEFPKEGPSILRIQQVVRGDSAAYFCASSPGASSYEQYFGPGTRLTVT.

This rearrangement joins TRBV6-1 to TRBJ2-5, with unresolved D. V was trimmed by 7 bases and J by 2 bases, leaving 11 bases between them. Germline V gives CDR1 MNHNS, CDR2 SASEGT. The CDR3 has 13 amino acids. CDR3 nucleotide sequence: TGTGCCAGCAACCCAGAATATCAAGAGACCCAGTACTTC. Its translation is CASNPEYQETQYF.

The chain couples TRBV7-2 to TRBJ2-7; 9 bases are shared with TRBD2. V dropped 4 bases and J dropped 5; count of bases not matched to a gene: 9. Germline CDR1 is SGHTA and CDR2 is FQGNSA. The CDR3 is made up of 15 amino acids. Written as DNA, the CDR3 is TGTGCCAGCAGCTCCCCCGGGACTAGCTTCCACGAGCAGTACTTC. This sequence encodes CASSSPGTSFHEQYF.

In the case of this clone: The junction and the germline gene differ at one end; a read error may be behind it. V is TRBV28 and J is TRBJ2-1, with 9 positions matching TRBD2. Germline CDR1 MDHEN, CDR2 SYDVKM. The CDR3 is made up of 15 amino acids. Written as DNA, the CDR3 is TGTGCCAGCACTTTAGCGGGAGTATCCTACAATGAGCAGTTCTTC. It is translated as CASTLAGVSYNEQFF.

This sequence joins TRBV7-9 and TRBJ1-2; D call uncertain. Germline V CDR1 and CDR2: SEHNR, FQNEAQ (reference sequence). The CDR3 runs to 15 residues. V lost 3 bases and J lost 4, with 15 bases in between. In DNA, the CDR3 is TGTGCCAGCAGCTTGTCGGGAGCTACTCCCTATGGCTACACCTTC. Translating it yields CASSLSGATPYGYTF.

In its sample, this clone was seen once. V is TRBV9 and J is TRBJ1-1, with TRBD1 matching 7 bases. CDR1 and CDR2 from the germline V gene are SGDLS and YYNGEE. With V trimmed by 0 bases and J by 6 bases, 8 bases remained unmatched. This CDR3 contains 15 residues. CDR3 in DNA: TGTGCCAGCAGCGTAGTCAGGGGGGCAGGGGCTGAAGCTTTCTTT. Protein product: CASSVVRGAGAEAFF.

The chain has TRBV18 and TRBJ1-2; D is perhaps TRBD1 (5 bases). Germline V gene lookup returns CDR1 KGHSH and CDR2 LQKENI. This CDR3 spans 11 amino acids. Between the trimmed V and J ends, which lost 2 bases and 13 bases, there was a span of 11 bases. The CDR3 protein is CASSPTGMRTF. CDR3 nucleotide sequence: TGTGCCAGCTCACCAACAGGCATGCGCACCTTC.

The chain uses TRBV30 and TRBJ2-1, with D uncertain. Trimming removed 4 bases at V and 6 bases at J, with 10 bases between. CDR3 size: 12 residues. Germline CDR1 reads GTSNPN; CDR2 reads SVGIG (reference sequence). In nucleotides, the CDR3 is TGTGCCTGGACCAATCTAGTCAATGAGCAGTTCTTC. The encoded protein is CAWTNLVNEQFF. Together with reference TRBV30 and TRBJ2-1, the CDR3 gives the full variable domain: SQTIHQWPATLVQPVGSPLSLECTVEGTSNPNLYWYRQAAGRGLQLLFYSVGIGQISSEVPQNLSASRPQDRQFILSSKKLLLSDSGFYLCAWTNLVNEQFFGPGTRLTVL.

The gene calls are TRBV5-6 and TRBJ1-5; 11 bases agree with TRBD1. CDR1 is SGHDT and CDR2 is YYEEEE in the germline V gene. The CDR3 sequence is 15 residues long. Unmatched junction bases numbered 6, after V lost 4 bases and J lost 6 bases. CDR3: CASSPGQGASQPQHF. The CDR3 DNA is TGTGCCAGCAGCCCTGGACAGGGGGCAAGTCAGCCCCAGCATTTT.

The rearrangement joins TRBV19 to TRBJ1-5; 9 bases map to TRBD1. Germline CDR1 and CDR2: LNHDA and SQIVND (reference sequence). The junction had 17 bases not matched to a gene; V was cut back by 7 bases and J by 1 base. The CDR3 runs 19 residues. CDR3 DNA sequence: TGTGCCAGTACCGGGCCGGACGCCGGGGACAGGGTGAGCAATCAGCCCCAGCATTTT. Amino acid sequence: CASTGPDAGDRVSNQPQHF.

V and J are TRBV7-9 and TRBJ2-1; TRBD2 agrees at 10 bases. Germline assignment: CDR1 SEHNR and CDR2 FQNEAQ (reference sequence). This CDR3 contains 16 residues. J gave up 1 base and V 5 bases, and 5 bases lay outside the gene matches. The CDR3 sequence: CASSPVAGGSYNEQFF. The DNA of the CDR3 is TGTGCCAGCAGCCCTGTAGCGGGAGGTTCCTACAATGAGCAGTTCTTC.

This chain connects TRBV6-5 to TRBJ2-7; TRBD1 matches at 7 bases. Germline V CDR1 and CDR2: MNHEY, SVGAGI. CDR3 length equals 14 residues. Trimming removed 6 bases from V and 2 bases from J; junction bases left unmatched: 7. CDR3: CASSLGTATYEQYF. The CDR3 DNA follows: TGTGCCAGCAGCCTGGGGACAGCAACCTACGAGCAGTACTTC.